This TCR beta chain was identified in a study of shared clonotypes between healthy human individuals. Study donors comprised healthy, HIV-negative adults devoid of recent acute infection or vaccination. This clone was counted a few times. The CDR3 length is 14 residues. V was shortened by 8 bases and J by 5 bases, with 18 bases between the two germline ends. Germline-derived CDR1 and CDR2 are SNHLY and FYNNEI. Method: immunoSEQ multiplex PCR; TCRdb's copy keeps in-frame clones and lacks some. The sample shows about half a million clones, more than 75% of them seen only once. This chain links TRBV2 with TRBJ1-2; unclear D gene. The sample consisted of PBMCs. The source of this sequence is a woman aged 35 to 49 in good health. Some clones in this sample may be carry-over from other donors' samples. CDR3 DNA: TGTGCCAGCGTCGACGGAGCCACTTTGTATGGCTACACCTTC. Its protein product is CASVDGATLYGYTF.